A single sample gave rise to the 10 T cell receptor beta chains below, sequenced in a study of T cells in AML relapse after transplant. A modified RACE PCR on RNA, not multiplex PCR, amplified the TCR chains. TCRdb reprocessed the PCR reads with MiXCR, giving one entry per CDR3 protein. The data contain roughly 940 distinct CDR3 sequences, 15% to 20% of them seen just once; the ten biggest clones take up less than 8%. Material: bone marrow. These receptor sequences come from a human donor in good health.

By its share, this clonotype is medium-sized (0.01 to 0.1%). The CDR3 region is CASSLWRGSTYNEQFF. CDR3 sequence (DNA): TGTGCCAGCAGTTTATGGCGCGGGAGTACCTACAATGAGCAGTTCTTC. The J gene is TRBJ2-1, the V gene TRBV28; TRBD2 aligns across 7 bases. V gave up 0 bases and J gave up 2 bases; unmatched junction bases: 4. CDR1 MDHEN and CDR2 SYDVKM come from the germline V gene. The CDR3 runs to 16 residues.

This clonotype counts as medium-sized. V and J are TRBV4-3 and TRBJ2-6; the D call may be TRBD1 or TRBD2 (5 bases each). There are 16 residues in the CDR3. The V and J ends lost 0 bases and 3 bases respectively, with 9 bases between them. Germline V gene data show CDR1 as LGHNA and CDR2 as YSLEER. The CDR3 spells CASSQERGSGANVLTF. As DNA, the CDR3 is TGCGCCAGCAGCCAAGAACGGGGCAGTGGGGCCAACGTCCTGACTTTC.

In its sample, this clonotype is medium-sized. This chain joins TRBV15 and TRBJ2-6; D may match TRBD1 or TRBD2 (7 bases each). Germline V CDR1 and CDR2: LNHNV, YYDKDF (reference sequence). The CDR3 contains 16 residues. V lost 5 bases and J lost 1, with 12 bases in between. DNA of the CDR3: TGTGCCACCAGCGACAGGGAGGGGTCTGGGGCCAACGTCCTGACTTTC. Translated: CATSDREGSGANVLTF.

This clonotype is medium-sized (0.01 to 0.1%) by share. This chain joins TRBV20-1 and TRBJ2-3; tentative D call: TRBD2 (5 bases). The CDR3 loop spans 15 amino acids. V lost 3 bases, J lost 0 bases, and 13 bases lay in between. Germline V lookup: CDR1 DFQATT, CDR2 SNEGSKA (reference sequence). For the CDR3, the DNA is TGCAGTGCTAGGAGGAGTAGCGCCAGCACAGATACGCAGTATTTT. The encoded protein is CSARRSSASTDTQYF.

This clonotype is medium-sized. V usage is TRBV28 and J usage is TRBJ1-2, with 12 bases identical to TRBD1. The V gene's germline CDR1 is MDHEN and CDR2 SYDVKM. The trim removed 6 bases at V and 4 bases at J, leaving 6 bases unmatched. There are 15 residues in the CDR3. For the CDR3, the DNA is TGTGCCAGCAGCCCGGGGACAGGGGGCGTCTATGGCTACACCTTC. This codes for CASSPGTGGVYGYTF.

This clonotype is labeled as medium-sized. The V and J genes are TRBV28 and TRBJ2-3, with D possibly TRBD1 on 5 matching bases. CDR3 size: 16 residues. V lost 1 base and J lost 0, with 11 bases in between. Germline CDR1 and CDR2: MDHEN and SYDVKM. CDR3 DNA: TGTGCCAGCAGTTTATATACAGGAGATAGCACAGATACGCAGTATTTT. Translation gives CASSLYTGDSTDTQYF. The full variable domain, rest sourced from reference TRBV28 and TRBJ2-3, is DVKVTQSSRYLVKRTGEKVFLECVQDMDHENMFWYRQDPGLGLRLIYFSYDVKMKEKGDIPEGYSVSREKKERFSLILESASTNQTSMYLCASSLYTGDSTDTQYFGPGTRLTVL.

In its sample, this clonotype ranks as medium-sized (0.01 to 0.1%). The J gene is TRBJ2-1, the V gene TRBV10-3; the D gene is possibly TRBD2 (6 bases). The V gene lost 0 bases and the J gene lost 9 bases, with 12 bases spanning the gap. The germline V gene has CDR1 ENHRY and CDR2 SYGVKD. The CDR3 length is 14 residues. The CDR3 spells CAISESGRETEQFF. The CDR3 nucleotides read TGTGCCATCAGTGAGTCTGGGCGGGAAACTGAGCAGTTCTTC.

This clonotype is large within its sample. The chain links TRBV3-1 to TRBJ2-7, with D perhaps matching TRBD2 (5 bases). With 1 base removed from V and 0 bases from J, the gap between germline ends came to 10 bases. The CDR3 runs to 15 residues. CDR1 and CDR2 from the germline V gene are LGHDT and YNNKEL (reference sequence). CDR3 in amino acids: CASSQGAAGSYEQYF. In DNA, the CDR3 is TGTGCCAGCAGCCAAGGAGCGGCCGGCTCCTACGAGCAGTACTTC.

This clonotype is large (0.1 to 1%) by share. The CDR3 spells CASDVSNQPQHF. The DNA for the CDR3 is TGTGCCAGTGACGTCTCCAATCAGCCCCAGCATTTT. J is TRBJ1-5 and V is TRBV28; no definite D call. Germline lookup yields CDR1 MDHEN and CDR2 SYDVKM. This CDR3 has 12 residues. Trimming stripped 9 bases from V and 3 bases from J, with 9 bases between. Filled out from reference TRBV28 and TRBJ1-5, the complete variable domain reads DVKVTQSSRYLVKRTGEKVFLECVQDMDHENMFWYRQDPGLGLRLIYFSYDVKMKEKGDIPEGYSVSREKKERFSLILESASTNQTSMYLCASDVSNQPQHFGDGTRLSIL.

This clonotype counts as medium-sized (0.01 to 0.1%). V and J are TRBV7-9 and TRBJ2-1, with D maybe TRBD2 (6 bases). Germline-derived CDR1 and CDR2 are SEHNR and FQNEAQ (reference sequence). The CDR3 covers 14 residues. Trimming removed 7 bases from V and 6 bases from J, with 16 bases in between. For the CDR3, the DNA is TGTGCCAGCACCCTATCAACTAGCCGCAATGAGCAGTTCTTC. It encodes CASTLSTSRNEQFF.